The 9 T cell receptor beta chains reported below all come from one sample, sequenced in a study of blood T cells in healthy people across ages. Next came a second PCR, run for about 7 to 12 cycles, which used a sample-barcoded 5' primer along with a J-beta primer mix. One entry per CDR3 protein, called by TCRdb with MiXCR from the 5' RACE reads. This repertoire shows 650,000 to 1,000,000 distinct CDR3 sequences, more than 35% found once; its top ten account for over 15%. Sequencing was done on a sample of blood. The source of these receptors is a man at least 80 years old in good health.

This chain links TRBV7-2 with TRBJ1-2; 10 positions agree with TRBD1. V lost 5 bases and J lost 8; bases outside the gene matches: 11. This CDR3 contains 15 residues. The germline V gene has CDR1 SGHTA and CDR2 FQGNSA. The CDR3 nucleotides are TGTGCCAGCAGCGCAACGGGACAGGGGATGGGGGGCTACACCTTC. Amino acids: CASSATGQGMGGYTF.

This clonotype appeared once. The rearrangement links TRBV4-3 to TRBJ2-1; possibly TRBD2 for D (6 bases). V was cut by 4 bases and J by 0 bases, with 16 bases left in between. The germline CDR1 and CDR2 sequences are LGHNA and YSLEER. The CDR3 has 17 residues. CDR3: CASSRSAGLSSYNEQFF. The CDR3 nucleotides read TGCGCCAGCAGCCGGAGCGCGGGGCTCAGCTCCTACAATGAGCAGTTCTTC.

This clonotype turned up a few times. The chain combines TRBV10-3 with TRBJ2-2, with a tentative D call TRBD2 (6 bases). This CDR3 contains 13 residues. Per the germline V gene, CDR1 is ENHRY and CDR2 is SYGVKD. V was clipped by 3 bases and J by 6 bases, with 8 bases between them. CDR3 sequence: CAISDGDSGELFF. The CDR3, as DNA: TGTGCCATCAGTGATGGGGACTCCGGGGAGCTGTTTTTT.

This clonotype has a handful of counts. The chain combines TRBV28 with TRBJ2-5, with TRBD1 matching over 8 bases. CDR1 is MDHEN, CDR2 SYDVKM, per germline. The V and J ends lost 2 bases and 3 bases, in that order; junction bases with no gene match: 5. CDR3 length equals 15 residues. The CDR3 nucleotides are TGTGCCAGCAGTTTAAGGGGACAGGAGAAAGAGACCCAGTACTTC. It translates to CASSLRGQEKETQYF.

Concerning this clonotype: One end of the junction does not line up with germline, which may come from a read error. V gene TRBV7-9 combines with J gene TRBJ2-3, with D uncertain. Germline loops: CDR1 SEHNR, CDR2 FQNEAQ (reference sequence). This CDR3 has 13 amino acids. In DNA form, the CDR3 reads TGTGCCAACAGCTTCCTAGGCACAGATACGCAGTATTTT. Amino acid sequence: CANSFLGTDTQYF.

The chain uses TRBV7-6 and TRBJ2-6, with D hard to call. Germline assignment: CDR1 SGHVS and CDR2 FNYEAQ. The CDR3 extends over 17 amino acids. Between the trimmed V and J ends, which lost 4 bases and 3 bases, there was a span of 16 bases. The CDR3 bases are TGTGCCAGCAGCTCTCGAAGTGGTGGATTTGGGGCCAACGTCCTGACTTTC. This sequence encodes CASSSRSGGFGANVLTF.

V and J are TRBV24-1 and TRBJ2-5; 7 bases match TRBD1. This CDR3 region has 16 residues. V shed 1 base and J 0 bases; nucleotides not matched to a gene: 4. Germline V lookup: CDR1 KGHDR, CDR2 SFDVKD. CDR3 loop: CATSDFGTEYQETQYF. Here the CDR3 DNA reads TGTGCCACCAGTGATTTCGGGACAGAGTACCAAGAGACCCAGTACTTC.

The chain employs TRBV27 and TRBJ2-6; the D is unclear. CDR1 and CDR2 (germline): MNHEY, SMNVEV (reference sequence). The CDR3 consists of 18 residues. V lost 1 base, J lost 2 bases, and 15 bases lay in between. The CDR3 bases are TGTGCCAGCAGTTTATTAGGGTACCAGTCAGCTGGGGCCAACGTCCTGACTTTC. Residues: CASSLLGYQSAGANVLTF.

The chain carries TRBV12-3 or TRBV12-4 and TRBJ2-1; weak D call: TRBD2 (6 bases). V was shortened by 8 bases and J by 5 bases, with 22 bases between the two germline ends. The CDR3 runs 16 residues. The CDR3 spells CASWISGVRTHNEQFF. The DNA of the CDR3 is TGTGCCAGCTGGATATCGGGAGTCAGAACGCACAATGAGCAGTTCTTC.